The 23 T cell receptor beta chains below were found in one sample sequenced in a study of shared clonotypes between healthy human individuals. Profiled with immunoSEQ multiplex PCR; TCRdb holds only in-frame clones, not every one. The table lists about 2.3 million clones, around 92% of them singletons. The sequenced material came from naive CD4+ T cells from PBMCs. Subset meaning: CD45RA+ positively selected. The source of these receptors is a man between 18 and 29 years old in good health. Some clones in this sample may be carry-over from other donors' samples.

CDR3 amino acids: CAISQGLAGGRGELFF. The CDR3 DNA reads as TGTGCCATCAGCCAGGGACTAGCGGGAGGTCGCGGGGAGCTGTTTTTT. The chain uses TRBV10-3 and TRBJ2-2, with TRBD2 identical over 15 bases. V lost 6 bases to trimming and J lost 7 bases; unmatched junction nucleotides: 6. The CDR3 has 16 amino acids. The V gene's germline CDR1 is ENHRY and CDR2 SYGVKD.

The chain has TRBV5-4 and TRBJ2-2; no definite D call. In germline, CDR1 is SGHNT, CDR2 YYREEE (reference sequence). The CDR3 consists of 13 residues. Trimming pared 0 bases from V and 6 bases from J, leaving 6 bases between. CDR3 in amino acids: CASSLVGAGELFF. CDR3 nucleotides: TGTGCCAGCAGCTTGGTAGGAGCCGGGGAGCTGTTTTTT.

In nucleotides, the CDR3 is TGTGCCAGCAGTGAACAGCACACAACTAATGAAAAACTGTTTTTT. It specifies CASSEQHTTNEKLFF. The genes are TRBV28 and TRBJ1-4; D unresolved. V gave up 5 bases and J gave up 0 bases, with 10 bases separating them. Per the germline V gene, CDR1 is MDHEN and CDR2 is SYDVKM. The CDR3 is 15 amino acids.

The rearrangement joins TRBV9 to TRBJ1-4, with D unresolved. Trimming stripped 5 bases from V and 0 bases from J, with 8 bases between. The CDR3 loop spans 14 amino acids. Germline-derived CDR1 and CDR2 are SGDLS and YYNGEE. This CDR3 reads CASSLGATNEKLFF. CDR3 coding DNA: TGTGCCAGCAGTCTTGGAGCAACTAATGAAAAACTGTTTTTT.

V and J are TRBV5-1 and TRBJ2-3; 8 bases line up with TRBD1. CDR3 size: 14 residues. Germline loops: CDR1 SGHRS, CDR2 YFSETQ. The J segment lost 6 bases and the V segment lost 3 bases, leaving 6 bases of the junction unmatched. As DNA, the CDR3 is TGCGCCAGCAGCTCCTACAGGGGGGAGGATACGCAGTATTTT. This codes for CASSSYRGEDTQYF.

The chain has TRBV5-1 and TRBJ2-2, with 7 bases matching TRBD2. Trimming at V came to 2 bases and at J to 5 bases, leaving 6 bases not matched to a gene. CDR1 SGHRS and CDR2 YFSETQ come from the germline V gene. This CDR3 comprises 15 residues. The CDR3 DNA reads as TGCGCCAGCAGCTTTGGACCAGCGGGAACCGGGGAGCTGTTTTTT. Its protein product is CASSFGPAGTGELFF.

This chain connects TRBV5-4 to TRBJ2-7; no firm D call. The CDR3 runs 15 residues. Germline CDR1 reads SGHNT; CDR2 reads YYREEE (reference sequence). The germline V and J ends were trimmed by 3 bases and 1 base, with 14 bases remaining between them. The CDR3 sequence is CASSSPTVGSYEQYF. In nucleotides, the CDR3 is TGTGCCAGCAGCTCACCTACGGTAGGATCCTACGAGCAGTACTTC.

The chain joins TRBV7-9 to TRBJ1-4; D is uncertain. Between the trimmed V and J ends, which lost 2 bases and 5 bases, there was a span of 9 bases. CDR3 length: 14 residues. CDR1 and CDR2 (germline): SEHNR, FQNEAQ (reference sequence). The CDR3 DNA sequence: TGTGCCAGCAGCTTAAGTCAGGCCAATGAAAAACTGTTTTTT. It codes for CASSLSQANEKLFF.

V is TRBV27 and J is TRBJ2-3; D remains unclear. CDR1 is MNHEY and CDR2 is SMNVEV in the germline V gene (reference sequence). The length of the CDR3 is 15 residues. The V end lost 6 bases, the J end lost 0 bases, and 13 bases lay between the germline ends. CDR3 protein: CASSLLGPSTDTQYF. CDR3 bases: TGTGCCAGCAGCCTTCTCGGACCTAGCACAGATACGCAGTATTTT.

This sequence joins TRBV6-1 and TRBJ1-4; TRBD1 matches 10 bases. The CDR3 is 15 amino acids. Trimming cost V 1 base and J 7 bases; bases outside gene matches: 3. From germline, CDR1 is MNHNS and CDR2 SASEGT. The CDR3: CASSEGDRGTEKLFF. The CDR3 bases are TGTGCCAGCAGTGAAGGGGACAGGGGAACTGAAAAACTGTTTTTT.

Points on this clone: The sample carries other DNA sequences with the same CDR3. The genes are TRBV19 and TRBJ1-1, with 8 bases fitting TRBD1. This CDR3 region has 13 residues. CDR1 LNHDA and CDR2 SQIVND come from the germline V gene (reference sequence). Unmatched junction bases numbered 1, after V lost 6 bases and J lost 1 base. The CDR3 region is CASRGTGNTEAFF. The CDR3 DNA follows: TGTGCCAGTAGAGGGACAGGGAACACTGAAGCTTTCTTT.

To note about this clone: The identical CDR3 is also encoded by other nucleotide sequences in the sample. V is TRBV5-1 and J is TRBJ2-3; TRBD2 is a possible D gene (6 bases). CDR3 size: 14 residues. The V gene lost 0 bases and the J gene lost 4 bases, with 9 bases spanning the gap. Per germline, CDR1 SGHRS and CDR2 YFSETQ. DNA for the CDR3: TGCGCCAGCAGCTTGGGACTAGAGGCAGATACGCAGTATTTT. Amino acids: CASSLGLEADTQYF. Variable domain in full (rest from reference TRBV5-1 and TRBJ2-3): KAGVTQTPRYLIKTRGQQVTLSCSPISGHRSVSWYQQTPGQGLQFLFEYFSETQRNKGNFPGRFSGRQFSNSRSEMNVSTLELGDSALYLCASSLGLEADTQYFGPGTRLTVL.

V usage is TRBV29-1 and J usage is TRBJ1-2; tentatively, D is TRBD1 (5 bases). V was cut by 8 bases and J by 7 bases, with 17 bases left in between. Germline V gives CDR1 SQVTM, CDR2 ANQGSEA. The CDR3 has 12 amino acids. In DNA form, the CDR3 reads TGCAGCATCCAGGTGGGAAGGGGTGGCTACACCTTC. Translating it yields CSIQVGRGGYTF.

The rearrangement uses TRBV5-4 and TRBJ2-3; D not certain. CDR3 length equals 13 residues. Germline loops: CDR1 SGHNT, CDR2 YYREEE (reference sequence). Trimming took off 1 base at V and 6 bases at J, with 9 bases between the two ends. CDR3 residues: CASSLSSDDTQYF. DNA for the CDR3: TGTGCCAGCAGCTTGAGTTCCGATGATACGCAGTATTTT. The full variable domain, rest sourced from reference TRBV5-4 and TRBJ2-3, is ETGVTQSPTHLIKTRGQQVTLRCSSQSGHNTVSWYQQALGQGPQFIFQYYREEENGRGNFPPRFSGLQFPNYSSELNVNALELDDSALYLCASSLSSDDTQYFGPGTRLTVL.

The chain joins TRBV7-6 to TRBJ2-2; 8 bases are a match to TRBD2. Germline trimming cut 3 bases from V and 2 bases from J; bases unmatched to any gene: 8. Germline V gives CDR1 SGHVS, CDR2 FNYEAQ. The CDR3 length is 17 residues. The CDR3 DNA is TGTGCCAGCAGCTTCCCCCCGACTAGCGAAAACACCGGGGAGCTGTTTTTT. Protein product: CASSFPPTSENTGELFF. Combining the CDR3 with reference TRBV7-6 and TRBJ2-2 gives the whole variable domain GAGVSQSPRYKVTKRGQDVALRCDPISGHVSLYWYRQALGQGPEFLTYFNYEAQQDKSGLPNDRFSAERPEGSISTLTIQRTEQRDSAMYRCASSFPPTSENTGELFFGEGSRLTVL.

The chain joins TRBV5-1 to TRBJ2-5, with a weak D call TRBD1 (6 bases). Germline V gives CDR1 SGHRS, CDR2 YFSETQ. The CDR3 spans 15 residues. Between the trimmed V and J ends, which lost 0 bases and 3 bases, there was a span of 12 bases. DNA for the CDR3: TGCGCCAGCAGCTTGGTCGGGCCAGGGGAAGAGACCCAGTACTTC. Translating it yields CASSLVGPGEETQYF.

V and J are TRBV18 and TRBJ1-4; maybe TRBD1 (5 bases). This CDR3 has 14 residues. V was clipped by 3 bases and J by 5 bases, with 10 bases between them. The germline V gene has CDR1 KGHSH and CDR2 LQKENI. This CDR3 reads CASSPGTENEKLFF. The CDR3, as DNA: TGTGCCAGCTCACCCGGGACGGAAAATGAAAAACTGTTTTTT.

The V gene is TRBV2, the J gene TRBJ1-1, with 9 bases identical to TRBD1. The trim removed 6 bases at V and 4 bases at J, leaving 15 bases unmatched. CDR1 is SNHLY, CDR2 FYNNEI, per germline. The CDR3 has 17 residues. The CDR3 coding sequence is TGTGCCAGCAGATCGGAACAGGGGGCAATCCTGGGCACTGAAGCTTTCTTT. Translated, it gives CASRSEQGAILGTEAFF.

The chain carries TRBV30 and TRBJ1-3, with TRBD1 as a possible D gene (6 bases). CDR1 and CDR2 (germline): GTSNPN, SVGIG (reference sequence). Trimming left V 4 bases short and J 13 bases short, with 20 bases between. The CDR3 covers 13 residues. The CDR3: CAWTKAGGLSIYF. In DNA form, the CDR3 reads TGTGCCTGGACCAAGGCTGGGGGCCTGAGTATATATTTT.

This clone was recorded once. The chain is built from TRBV29-1 and TRBJ2-5; D is uncertain. The CDR3 totals 12 residues. V was trimmed by 0 bases and J by 4 bases, leaving 6 bases between them. Germline assignment: CDR1 SQVTM and CDR2 ANQGSEA. The DNA for the CDR3 is TGCAGCGTTGAAGAAATCGGAGAGACCCAGTACTTC. Protein sequence: CSVEEIGETQYF.

The chain carries TRBV5-1 and TRBJ2-5; maybe TRBD2 (5 bases). The CDR3 consists of 14 residues. Germline V lookup: CDR1 SGHRS, CDR2 YFSETQ. The ends were cut back, 0 bases at V and 1 base at J, with 7 bases in the middle. The CDR3 nucleotides read TGCGCCAGCAGCTTGGTACGGGGCCAAGAGACCCAGTACTTC. It specifies CASSLVRGQETQYF.

The chain has TRBV28 and TRBJ1-5; 7 bases line up with TRBD1. The CDR3 spans 14 residues. Trimming cost V 7 bases and J 9 bases; bases outside gene matches: 12. Per the germline V gene, CDR1 is MDHEN and CDR2 is SYDVKM. The DNA for the CDR3 is TGTGCCAGCAACCCGGGACAGCAAATGCCGCCCCAGCATTTT. Residues: CASNPGQQMPPQHF.

The chain links TRBV5-1 to TRBJ2-5; D not certain. The CDR3 covers 16 residues. CDR1 is SGHRS and CDR2 is YFSETQ in the germline V gene. Trimming shortened V by 0 bases and J by 1 base, and 13 bases separated the two germline ends. CDR3 bases: TGCGCCAGCAGCTTGGAGGAGTTACGGTCCCAAGAGACCCAGTACTTC. Encoded protein: CASSLEELRSQETQYF.